Ten or more counts support the clone carrying this TCR beta chain. What it recognizes is unknown. From the RACE reads, TCRdb called clonotypes with MiXCR, one entry per CDR3 protein. This sample has 95,000 to 150,000 distinct CDR3 sequences, with roughly 12% found just once. This entry belongs to a study of human T cells and chemical hapten exposure. V lost 1 base and J lost 0, with 14 bases in between. Per the germline V gene, CDR1 is LGHNA and CDR2 is YNFKEQ. This CDR3 spans 17 amino acids. Study-wide findings and caveats: Alopecia in the donors means their immune response may deviate from healthy people's. Relative to controls, expanded TCRs formed significantly more large CDR3 similarity clusters. The number of TCRs over 1 in 1000 frequency stayed unchanged after DPC.

Time point in this sample: patch test 3, about 24 weeks after DPC sensitization. Treatment meaning: therapeutic diphenylcyclopropenone sensitization with weekly scalp DPC. The receptor comes from a woman aged 50 to 65 with alopecia areata. Some clones in this sample may be carry-over from other donors' samples. The material was whole blood, obtained in connection with sensitization to the hapten diphenylcyclopropenone (DPC). The J gene is TRBJ2-3, the V gene TRBV4-2; D gene unclear. CDR3 protein: CASSQAPAPPSTDTQYF. The CDR3 DNA reads TGTGCCAGCAGCCAAGCGCCAGCACCGCCTAGCACAGATACGCAGTATTTT.